These 4 T cell receptor beta chains originate from one sample sequenced in a study of T cell responses to AZD1222 COVID-19 vaccine. Measured with immunoSEQ multiplex PCR; TCRdb has only the in-frame clones, and not every one. The top ten hold about 4.7% of the sample, which has approximately 110,000 clones, roughly nine tenths seen once. The sample here was peripheral blood, taken on day 0 of AZD1222 vaccination. The receptors derive from an adult in good health.

CDR3 sequence (DNA): TGCGCCAGCAGCACGGGACCCTTGAGCAATCAGCCCCAGCATTTT. Translating gives CASSTGPLSNQPQHF. This chain uses TRBV5-1 with TRBJ1-5; tentative D call: TRBD1 (5 bases). The CDR3 is 15 amino acids. V gave up 4 bases and J gave up 1 base, with 12 bases separating them. Germline V gene sequence: CDR1 SGHRS, CDR2 YFSETQ.

The rearrangement joins TRBV19 to TRBJ2-3; tentatively, D is TRBD2 (6 bases). Trimming cost V 3 bases and J 1 base, with 14 bases left between them. The CDR3 totals 16 residues. CDR1 is LNHDA and CDR2 is SQIVND in the germline V gene (reference sequence). CDR3 in DNA: TGTGCCAGTAGTATGGACGGGGGATCTGGCACAGATACGCAGTATTTT. Its protein product is CASSMDGGSGTDTQYF.

V and J are TRBV9 and TRBJ1-6; 10 bases match TRBD1. Germline loops: CDR1 SGDLS, CDR2 YYNGEE. The V gene end was trimmed by 0 bases and the J gene end by 6 bases; junction bases not matched to a gene: 0. The CDR3 is 15 amino acids. The CDR3 DNA reads as TGTGCCAGCAGCGTAGGACAGGGGGCTAATTCACCCCTCCACTTT. Its translation is CASSVGQGANSPLHF. Filled out from reference TRBV9 and TRBJ1-6, the complete variable domain reads DSGVTQTPKHLITATGQRVTLRCSPRSGDLSVYWYQQSLDQGLQFLIQYYNGEERAKGNILERFSAQQFPDLHSELNLSSLELGDSALYFCASSVGQGANSPLHFGNGTRLTVT.

Only a few counts were recorded for this clone. This chain links TRBV4-3 with TRBJ2-5, with D tentatively TRBD2 (6 bases). The CDR3 covers 18 residues. Trimming left V 0 bases short and J 3 bases short, with 20 bases between. Germline V gives CDR1 LGHNA, CDR2 YSLEER. The CDR3 here is CASSQDPGGAVTKETQYF. The CDR3 DNA reads as TGCGCCAGCAGCCAAGATCCTGGCGGGGCGGTCACCAAAGAGACCCAGTACTTC.